These T cell receptor beta chains were read from a single sample in a study of T cells in Graves' hyperthyroidism and ophthalmopathy. TCRdb itself ran the multiplex PCR reads through MiXCR, one entry per CDR3 protein. The repertoire has hundreds of thousands of distinct CDR3 sequences, around 39% of them found once; the top ten carry around 10%. The sample comprised blood. Receptor source: a man aged 18 to 35 with Graves' hyperthyroidism. The CDR3 runs from the conserved cysteine through the conserved F or W. D genes are given only for firm matches. Not all rows give a size; the values are once, few, many and, for expanded clones, a class.

clone size,D gene,V gene,J gene,CDR3 DNA,CDR3 protein
once,-,TRBV7-2,TRBJ1-1,TGCGCCAGCAGCCCCACTCCCGGTGCTTTGAACACTGAAGCTTTCTTT,CASSPTPGALNTEAFF
many,-,TRBV19,TRBJ1-5,TGTGCCACCGGGACGGGGCCAACTCAGCCCCAGCATTTT,CATGTGPTQPQHF
many,-,TRBV9,TRBJ2-2,TGTGCCAGCGGGAACACCGGGGAGCTGTTTTTT,CASGNTGELFF
-,TRBD1,TRBV5-1,TRBJ1-4,TGCGCCAGCAGCACGGGACAGGGGGCATGGGAAAAACTGTTTTTT,CASSTGQGAWEKLFF
-,-,TRBV4-1,TRBJ1-5,TGCGCCAGCAGCCGGGCGGGCGGCGAAGGGCCCCAGCATTTT,CASSRAGGEGPQHF
-,TRBD2,TRBV6-6,TRBJ2-5,TGTGCCAGCAGAGGACTAGCAGCCCCCCAAGAGACCCAGTACTTC,CASRGLAAPQETQYF
-,-,TRBV2,TRBJ1-1,TGTGCCAGCAGGGAACTTGGGACTGAAGCTTTCTTT,CASRELGTEAFF
-,-,TRBV29-1,TRBJ1-4,TGCAGCGTTGAAGATCCCTTTACTAGCGGGGTTGATTTTGAAAAACTGTTTTTT,CSVEDPFTSGVDFEKLFF
-,-,TRBV5-4,TRBJ2-7,TGTGCCAGCAGCTTGGGGACGTTCTCCTACGAGCAGTACTTC,CASSLGTFSYEQYF
few,-,TRBV12-3/TRBV12-4,TRBJ1-1,TGTGCCAGCAGTTTCCCGGGGCCGACTGAAGCTTTCTTT,CASSFPGPTEAFF
few,-,TRBV6-1,TRBJ2-5,TGTGCCAGCAGTTTAACCGGGACCCTCGAGGAGACCCAGTACTTC,CASSLTGTLEETQYF
few,-,TRBV20-1,TRBJ2-5,TGCAGTGCTAGATGGCTCGGAGACCAAGAGACCCAGTACTTC,CSARWLGDQETQYF
-,-,TRBV13,TRBJ1-5,TGTGCCAGCAGGACCCTTACAGGTACCAATCAGCCCCAGCATTTT,CASRTLTGTNQPQHF
many,-,TRBV29-1,TRBJ1-4,TGCAGCGTTGGTTTGTCGCCTAATGAAAAACTGTTTTTT,CSVGLSPNEKLFF
-,-,TRBV4-2,TRBJ2-7,TGTGCCAGCAGCCCGGCCGAGAACTACGAGCAGTACTTC,CASSPAENYEQYF
-,TRBD1,TRBV7-8,TRBJ2-3,TGTGCCAGCAGCCCCGGGACAGAACCCGATACGCAGTATTTT,CASSPGTEPDTQYF
-,-,TRBV5-1,TRBJ1-1,TGCGCCAGCAGCTTGCAAGGGCAGGAAGCTTTCTTT,CASSLQGQEAFF
many,-,TRBV20-1,TRBJ1-1,TGCAGTGCTGGGCCGAGCACTGAAGCTTTCTTT,CSAGPSTEAFF
-,-,TRBV9,TRBJ2-7,TGTGCCAGCAGCGTAGACGATGGGGTGAGGGAGCAGTACTTC,CASSVDDGVREQYF
-,TRBD2,TRBV5-1,TRBJ2-7,TGCGCCAGCAGCTTGGCTAGCGGGACGGGTGAGCAGTACTTC,CASSLASGTGEQYF
few,-,TRBV24-1,TRBJ2-7,TGTGCCACCAGTGATTCCCCAGGGGGGGTCGAGCAGTACTTC,CATSDSPGGVEQYF
-,TRBD2,TRBV2,TRBJ2-7,TGTGCCAGCCAAGAGGGAGGGTTGCAGTACGAGCAGTACTTC,CASQEGGLQYEQYF
many,TRBD1,TRBV29-1,TRBJ2-2,TGCAGCGTGAGGGGACAGGGTGGCACCGGGGAGCTGTTTTTT,CSVRGQGGTGELFF
many,-,TRBV24-1,TRBJ2-5,TGTGCCACCAGTGATGCTACAGGGTTCGGAGAGACCCAGTACTTC,CATSDATGFGETQYF
few,-,TRBV9,TRBJ2-7,TGTGCCAGCAGCCCTACCTCCTCAGGGATCTACGAGCAGTACTTC,CASSPTSSGIYEQYF
many,-,TRBV10-2,TRBJ1-1,TGCGCCAGCAGTGAGGTTCTAGGGGTGGGCGCTGAAGCTTTCTTT,CASSEVLGVGAEAFF
many,-,TRBV7-3,TRBJ1-1,TGTGCCAGCAGCTCCCGTTACCGGATACTGAACACTGAAGCTTTCTTT,CASSSRYRILNTEAFF
many,-,TRBV5-5,TRBJ1-3,TGTGCCAGCAGCTTGCCGGGGGAAGGAAACACCATATATTTT,CASSLPGEGNTIYF
many,TRBD2,TRBV7-3,TRBJ2-7,TGTGCCAGCAGCGATTCCGTAGCGGGGGTGCAGTACTTC,CASSDSVAGVQYF
few,-,TRBV7-2,TRBJ2-6,TGTGCCAGCAGCTTGGGTGCGGCCAACGTCCTGACTTTC,CASSLGAANVLTF
-,-,TRBV30,TRBJ1-1,TGTGCCTGGAGTCCGGGGATGAACACTGAAGCTTTCTTT,CAWSPGMNTEAFF
-,-,TRBV7-2,TRBJ2-5,TGTGCCAGCAATCCCCCGTTACTGGAGACCCAGTACTTC,CASNPPLLETQYF
many,TRBD1,TRBV2,TRBJ2-7,TGTGCCAGCAGCCCTGGACAGGGGGACGAGCAGTACTTC,CASSPGQGDEQYF
once,-,TRBV11-2,TRBJ2-7,TGTGCCAGCAGCCCTAACAGGGTCCACTCCTACGAGCAGTACTTC,CASSPNRVHSYEQYF
many,TRBD1,TRBV4-1,TRBJ2-7,TGCGCCAGCAGCTACGGGACAGGGAACTACGAGCAGTACTTC,CASSYGTGNYEQYF
-,TRBD1,TRBV5-1,TRBJ1-2,TGCGCCAGCAGCTTGGCCGACGGGACAGGTGAAACCTATGGCTACACCTTC,CASSLADGTGETYGYTF
many,-,TRBV10-3,TRBJ2-2,TGTGCCATCAGTGGGTTCCAAACCGGGGAGCTGTTTTTT,CAISGFQTGELFF